The 27 T cell receptor beta chains below all came from one sample that was sequenced in a study of T-cell memory formation after mild COVID-19. TCRdb itself ran the 5' RACE reads through MiXCR, one entry per CDR3 protein. The sample contains 400,000 to 500,000 distinct CDR3 sequences, around 18% of which appear only once. Sequencing used PBMCs or a T cell subset sorted from them (not recorded which). These receptors all come from an adult woman who had mild COVID-19 (a few samples of this study predate the infection). Cell type and time point are not known.

This clonotype came up a few times. V usage is TRBV10-3 and J usage is TRBJ1-1; D may be TRBD1 (5 bases). Trimming shortened V by 6 bases and J by 2 bases, and 13 bases separated the two germline ends. The CDR3 is 14 amino acids. Per the germline V gene, CDR1 is ENHRY and CDR2 is SYGVKD. The CDR3 region is CAIRGQLINTEAFF. CDR3 coding DNA: TGTGCCATCAGGGGGCAGCTTATAAACACTGAAGCTTTCTTT.

The chain joins TRBV5-1 to TRBJ1-1; D is unresolved. The CDR3 length is 15 residues. In germline, CDR1 is SGHRS, CDR2 YFSETQ. V shed 1 base and J shed 1 base, with 11 bases lying between them. CDR3: CASSLSQVPNTEAFF. The CDR3 coding sequence is TGCGCCAGCAGCTTGTCTCAGGTACCGAACACTGAAGCTTTCTTT.

This clonotype is a singleton in its sample. This rearrangement joins TRBV5-1 to TRBJ2-5; a possible D gene is TRBD2 (6 bases). The CDR3 has 16 amino acids. V dropped 0 bases and J dropped 1 base, with 13 bases sitting between them. Germline V lookup: CDR1 SGHRS, CDR2 YFSETQ. The CDR3 region has the DNA TGCGCCAGCAGCTTGGGCCGGAGGGTGGGCCAAGAGACCCAGTACTTC. Translating it yields CASSLGRRVGQETQYF.

The chain joins TRBV12-3 or TRBV12-4 to TRBJ1-1; D is ambiguous. Trimming cost V 6 bases and J 2 bases, with 13 bases left between them. The CDR3 extends over 14 amino acids. The CDR3 DNA reads TGTGCCAGCAGCCGTCGGGCGGAAAACACTGAAGCTTTCTTT. It encodes CASSRRAENTEAFF.

The V gene is TRBV4-1, the J gene TRBJ1-5, with a weak D call TRBD1 (5 bases). CDR1 is MGHRA and CDR2 is YSYEKL in the germline V gene. V was pared by 4 bases and J by 3 bases, with 13 bases between. The CDR3 spans 15 residues. The CDR3 DNA sequence: TGCGCCAGCAGCCCCTGGGCGGGGGACAATCAGCCCCAGCATTTT. The encoded protein is CASSPWAGDNQPQHF.

This clonotype was counted a few times. V is TRBV7-2 and J is TRBJ2-7, with TRBD2 matching over 13 bases. This CDR3 region has 14 residues. Trimming removed 2 bases from V and 7 bases from J; junction bases left unmatched: 2. Germline assignment: CDR1 SGHTA and CDR2 FQGNSA. This chain's CDR3 is CASSLTSGREEQYF. The CDR3 DNA reads TGTGCCAGCAGCTTAACTAGCGGGAGGGAGGAGCAGTACTTC.

This clonotype was picked up a small number of times. J is TRBJ2-1 and V is TRBV14; possibly TRBD1 for D (6 bases). The CDR3 spans 11 residues. The germline V gene has CDR1 SGHDN and CDR2 FVKESK. V gave up 6 bases and J gave up 11 bases, with 11 bases separating them. This CDR3 reads CASRAQGKQFF. The CDR3 DNA is TGTGCCAGCAGGGCACAGGGCAAGCAGTTCTTC.

The chain joins TRBV7-2 to TRBJ1-3; no clear D gene. The V end was cut by 2 bases, the J end by 6 bases, with 8 bases between. Germline CDR1 SGHTA, CDR2 FQGNSA. CDR3 length: 13 amino acids. DNA of the CDR3: TGTGCCAGCAGCTTATCCCAAGAAAACACCATATATTTT. Translating it yields CASSLSQENTIYF.

This clonotype was seen a few times. This chain joins TRBV6-5 and TRBJ2-1; TRBD2 might be the D (5 bases). The germline V gene encodes CDR1 MNHEY and CDR2 SVGAGI. This CDR3 region has 12 residues. Trimming removed 4 bases from V and 8 bases from J, with 9 bases in between. The CDR3 DNA is TGTGCCAGCAGTTCAAGGACTGATGAGCAGTTCTTC. Protein: CASSSRTDEQFF.

The chain couples TRBV7-9 to TRBJ1-1; maybe TRBD1 (5 bases). With 0 bases removed from V and 1 base from J, the gap between germline ends came to 12 bases. The length of the CDR3 is 16 residues. Germline lookup yields CDR1 SEHNR and CDR2 FQNEAQ (reference sequence). CDR3 DNA sequence: TGTGCCAGCAGCTTAGCGCCCCTGGGGGGGAACACTGAAGCTTTCTTT. This sequence encodes CASSLAPLGGNTEAFF.

This clonotype was seen more than once but under ten times. The rearrangement links TRBV9 to TRBJ2-6; D gene unclear. V lost 1 base and J lost 1, with 18 bases in between. From germline, CDR1 is SGDLS and CDR2 YYNGEE. The CDR3 covers 19 residues. The CDR3: CASSVYRGGVRSGANVLTF. The CDR3 nucleotides are TGTGCCAGCAGCGTATATAGAGGCGGTGTACGTTCTGGGGCCAACGTCCTGACTTTC.

V usage is TRBV9 and J usage is TRBJ2-7; the D is unclear. Germline V CDR1 and CDR2: SGDLS, YYNGEE. The CDR3 is 13 residues long. Trimming took 3 bases from V and 6 from J, leaving 13 bases between them. This chain's CDR3 is CASSGTYWGEQYF. CDR3 nucleotides: TGTGCCAGCAGCGGAACCTACTGGGGCGAGCAGTACTTC.

V and J are TRBV2 and TRBJ2-1, with D unclear. The CDR3 runs to 13 residues. The V end lost 4 bases, the J end lost 10 bases, and 14 bases lay between the germline ends. Germline V gives CDR1 SNHLY, CDR2 FYNNEI. Written as DNA, the CDR3 is TGTGCCAGCAGTGTCGCCGGCTTGTCCGAGCAGTTCTTC. Protein product: CASSVAGLSEQFF.

The V and J genes are TRBV9 and TRBJ2-3; the match to TRBD2 covers 7 bases. Germline V lookup: CDR1 SGDLS, CDR2 YYNGEE. The CDR3 length is 17 residues. The J segment lost 2 bases and the V segment lost 4 bases, leaving 13 bases of the junction unmatched. The CDR3 DNA is TGTGCCAGCAGCCCCTCGCTGGGGGAGGGATTCACAGATACGCAGTATTTT. This gives the protein CASSPSLGEGFTDTQYF. Looking up the rest from reference TRBV9 and TRBJ2-3 gives the full variable domain: DSGVTQTPKHLITATGQRVTLRCSPRSGDLSVYWYQQSLDQGLQFLIQYYNGEERAKGNILERFSAQQFPDLHSELNLSSLELGDSALYFCASSPSLGEGFTDTQYFGPGTRLTVL.

The rearrangement uses TRBV3-1 and TRBJ2-7; D ambiguous. The V and J ends lost 0 bases and 5 bases respectively, with 8 bases between them. Germline CDR1 reads LGHDT; CDR2 reads YNNKEL (reference sequence). The CDR3 contains 13 residues. CDR3 in DNA: TGTGCCAGCAGCCAAGATACCGGGCACGAGCAGTACTTC. It specifies CASSQDTGHEQYF.

The chain links TRBV6-1 to TRBJ2-1, with 10 bases that match TRBD2. The CDR3 sequence is 14 residues long. Per germline, CDR1 MNHNS and CDR2 SASEGT. V trimming: 7 bases; J trimming: 6 bases; junction bases outside the gene matches: 6. The CDR3: CASTRTSGPNEQFF. DNA for the CDR3: TGTGCCAGCACTCGGACTAGCGGCCCCAATGAGCAGTTCTTC.

This clonotype was seen a handful of times. The rearrangement uses TRBV2 and TRBJ2-3; possible D gene TRBD2, 5 bases. There are 14 residues in the CDR3. From germline, CDR1 is SNHLY and CDR2 FYNNEI. V gave up 4 bases and J gave up 2 bases, with 10 bases separating them. This chain's CDR3 is CASSASRSTDTQYF. DNA of the CDR3: TGTGCCAGCAGTGCTAGCCGCTCCACAGATACGCAGTATTTT.

As DNA, the CDR3 is TGTGCCAGCAGTGGCCCTTCGGCAGTTGGCTACACCTTC. It codes for CASSGPSAVGYTF. V is TRBV12-3 or TRBV12-4 and J is TRBJ1-2; D remains unclear. CDR3 length equals 13 residues. The V end lost 5 bases, the J end lost 7 bases, and 14 bases lay between the germline ends.

This clonotype has a handful of counts. The chain couples TRBV7-9 to TRBJ2-3; D uncertain. Trimming removed 5 bases from V and 1 base from J, with 10 bases in between. This CDR3 has 14 residues. Germline values: CDR1 SEHNR, CDR2 FQNEAQ (reference sequence). The CDR3 region has the DNA TGTGCCAGCAGCCCAGCTGTGGGCACAGATACGCAGTATTTT. Encoded protein: CASSPAVGTDTQYF.

This clonotype has just a few counts. The gene calls are TRBV7-3 and TRBJ2-7, with D uncertain. The CDR3 is made up of 13 amino acids. Germline V CDR1 and CDR2: SGHTA, FQGTGA. Deletions cut 1 base from V and 6 bases from J, with 10 bases between. The CDR3, as DNA: TGTGCCAGCAGCTTAAGCGGCCTCGGCGAGCAGTACTTC. This codes for CASSLSGLGEQYF. The variable domain in full, with the rest retrieved from reference TRBV7-3 and TRBJ2-7, is GAGVSQTPSNKVTEKGKYVELRCDPISGHTALYWYRQSLGQGPEFLIYFQGTGAADDSGLPNDRFFAVRPEGSVSTLKIQRTERGDSAVYLCASSLSGLGEQYFGPGTRLTVT.

The V gene is TRBV6-1, the J gene TRBJ1-5; the D gene is possibly TRBD1 (5 bases). The V gene's germline CDR1 is MNHNS and CDR2 SASEGT. The CDR3 is 14 residues long. Trimming took off 0 bases at V and 7 bases at J, with 10 bases between the two ends. The CDR3 loop reads CASSEAGGGQPQHF. The CDR3 nucleotides are TGTGCCAGCAGTGAAGCGGGGGGAGGCCAGCCCCAGCATTTT.

This clonotype was picked up a small number of times. This chain links TRBV6-2 or TRBV6-3 with TRBJ2-5; TRBD2 matches 11 bases. Germline lookup yields CDR1 MNHEY and CDR2 SVGEGT. The V segment lost 2 bases and the J segment 7 bases; nucleotides outside the gene matches: 3. This CDR3 region has 14 residues. The CDR3: CASSYPTSGRTQYF. The CDR3 coding sequence is TGTGCCAGCAGTTACCCCACTAGCGGGAGGACCCAGTACTTC.

The chain recombines TRBV5-1 with TRBJ1-4; no clear D. The V end lost 7 bases, the J end lost 4 bases, and 11 bases lay between the germline ends. Germline CDR1 SGHRS, CDR2 YFSETQ. This CDR3 has 13 amino acids. The CDR3 spells CASRMGINEKLFF. CDR3 DNA sequence: TGCGCCAGCCGCATGGGGATTAATGAAAAACTGTTTTTT.

This clonotype was seen more than once but under ten times. The V gene is TRBV24-1, the J gene TRBJ1-5; D is unclear. V shed 3 bases and J shed 4 bases, with 6 bases lying between them. Germline-derived CDR1 and CDR2 are KGHDR and SFDVKD. The CDR3 loop spans 13 amino acids. CDR3 DNA sequence: TGTGCCACCAGTGATGTGGAAAATCAGCCCCAGCATTTT. Its translation is CATSDVENQPQHF.

V usage is TRBV7-9 and J usage is TRBJ2-7; 14 bases are shared with TRBD2. CDR1 is SEHNR and CDR2 is FQNEAQ in the germline V gene (reference sequence). The V gene end was trimmed by 5 bases and the J gene end by 6 bases; junction bases not matched to a gene: 9. This CDR3 has 16 residues. This CDR3 is CASSLKTSGRAFEQYF. CDR3 nucleotides: TGTGCCAGCAGCCTCAAGACTAGCGGGAGGGCCTTCGAGCAGTACTTC.

The rearrangement uses TRBV6-2 or TRBV6-3 and TRBJ2-1, with D perhaps matching TRBD2 (5 bases). The germline V gene has CDR1 MNHEY and CDR2 SVGEGT. The CDR3 spans 16 residues. The ends were cut back, 3 bases at V and 9 bases at J, with 21 bases in the middle. Here the CDR3 reads CASSYGRSGAPFEQFF. The CDR3 DNA is TGTGCCAGCAGTTATGGACGAAGCGGAGCCCCTTTTGAGCAGTTCTTC.

This clonotype was seen only a few times. This chain links TRBV29-1 with TRBJ2-1; the match to TRBD2 covers 13 bases. Per the germline V gene, CDR1 is SQVTM and CDR2 is ANQGSEA. Unmatched junction bases numbered 2, after V lost 3 bases and J lost 6 bases. The CDR3 extends over 14 amino acids. The CDR3 here is CSVERLAGGNEQFF. CDR3 bases: TGCAGCGTTGAGAGACTAGCGGGGGGCAATGAGCAGTTCTTC.